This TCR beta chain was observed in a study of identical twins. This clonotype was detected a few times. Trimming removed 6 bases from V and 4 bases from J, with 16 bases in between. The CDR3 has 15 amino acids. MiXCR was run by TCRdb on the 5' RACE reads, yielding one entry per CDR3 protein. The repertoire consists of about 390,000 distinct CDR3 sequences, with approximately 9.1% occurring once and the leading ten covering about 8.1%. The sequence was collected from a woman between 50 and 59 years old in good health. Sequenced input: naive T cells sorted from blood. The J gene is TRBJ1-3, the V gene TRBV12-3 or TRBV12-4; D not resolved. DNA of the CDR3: TGTGCCAGCAGCAGCCCCCGGGGTTCCGGAAACACCATATATTTT. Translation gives CASSSPRGSGNTIYF.